The clone carrying this T cell receptor (beta chain) was seen a single time. The method was immunoSEQ multiplex PCR; TCRdb's version includes in-frame clones alone and lacks a portion of them. The table lists approximately 100,000 clones, just under 95% of them singletons, with more than 5.5% in the top ten. Trimming cost V 9 bases and J 7 bases; bases outside gene matches: 17. Germline CDR1 reads SNHLY; CDR2 reads FYNNEI. The CDR3 sequence is 16 residues long. The source of the sample is a study of blood T cell repertoires in COVID-19. The chain is built from TRBV2 and TRBJ2-5; 10 bases match TRBD1. The sample taken for sequencing was peripheral blood. This receptor was taken from a man aged 65 to 79 with acute or convalescent COVID-19. CDR3 coding DNA: TGTGCCAGTGTTAGTTTCCGGGACAGGGGACTAGGGACCCAGTACTTC. Translation: CASVSFRDRGLGTQYF.